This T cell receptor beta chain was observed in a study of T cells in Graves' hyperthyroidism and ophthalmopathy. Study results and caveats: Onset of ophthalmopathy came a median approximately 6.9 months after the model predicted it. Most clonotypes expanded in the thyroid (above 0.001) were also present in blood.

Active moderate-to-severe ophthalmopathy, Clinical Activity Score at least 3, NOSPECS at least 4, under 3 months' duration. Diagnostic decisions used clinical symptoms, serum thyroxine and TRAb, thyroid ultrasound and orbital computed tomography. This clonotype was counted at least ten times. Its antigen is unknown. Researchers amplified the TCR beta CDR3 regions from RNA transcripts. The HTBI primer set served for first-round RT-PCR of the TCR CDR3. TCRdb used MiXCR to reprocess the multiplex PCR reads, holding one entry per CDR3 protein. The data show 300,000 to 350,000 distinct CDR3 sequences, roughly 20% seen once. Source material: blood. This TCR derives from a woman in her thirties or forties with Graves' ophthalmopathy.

As DNA, the CDR3 is TGTGCCAGCAGACTTACAACCAACACTGAAGCTTTCTTT. This gives the protein CASRLTTNTEAFF. The rearrangement links TRBV6-2 or TRBV6-3 to TRBJ1-1; D remains unclear. V was cut by 6 bases and J by 2 bases, with 10 bases left in between. Germline CDR1 is MNHEY and CDR2 is SVGEGT. The CDR3 sequence is 13 residues long.